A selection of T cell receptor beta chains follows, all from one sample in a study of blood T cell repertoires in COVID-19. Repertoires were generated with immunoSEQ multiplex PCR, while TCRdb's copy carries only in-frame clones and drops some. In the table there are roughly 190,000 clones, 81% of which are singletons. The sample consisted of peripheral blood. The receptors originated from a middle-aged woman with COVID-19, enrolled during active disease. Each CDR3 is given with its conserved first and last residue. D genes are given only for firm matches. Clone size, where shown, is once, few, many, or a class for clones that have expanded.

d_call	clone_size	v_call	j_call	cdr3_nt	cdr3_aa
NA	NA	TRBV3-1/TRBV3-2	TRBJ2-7	TGTGCCAGCAGCCCAGGTGGCTACGAGCAGTACTTC	CASSPGGYEQYF
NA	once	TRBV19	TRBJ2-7	TGTGCCAGTAGTATAGTTCCGGGTGTCGAGCAGTACTTC	CASSIVPGVEQYF
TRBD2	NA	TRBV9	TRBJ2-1	TGTGCCAGCAGCGTAGTTGCGGGACTACCGGGGAATGAGCAGTTCTTC	CASSVVAGLPGNEQFF
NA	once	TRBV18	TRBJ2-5	TGTGCCAGCTCACGTTATCAAGAGACCCAGTACTTC	CASSRYQETQYF
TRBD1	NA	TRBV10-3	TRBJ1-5	TGTGCCTCATCCGGGACAGGGGTTATAGATCTCAATCAGCCCCAGCATTTT	CASSGTGVIDLNQPQHF
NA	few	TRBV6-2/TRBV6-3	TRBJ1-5	TGTGCCAGCAGTTACTCGAGCCCAGGGAAGAATCAGCCCCAGCATTTT	CASSYSSPGKNQPQHF
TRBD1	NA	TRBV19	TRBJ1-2	TGTGCCAGTAGTTTGCCGGGGACAGGGTTGGGTAACTATGGCTACACCTTC	CASSLPGTGLGNYGYTF
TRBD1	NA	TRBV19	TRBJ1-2	TGTGCCAGTAAACCGGGACAGGGCGCCTATGGCTACACCTTC	CASKPGQGAYGYTF
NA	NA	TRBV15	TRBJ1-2	TGTGCCACCAGCAGGCGGGAGACTAACTATGGCTACACCTTC	CATSRRETNYGYTF
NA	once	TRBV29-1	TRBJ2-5	TGCAGCGTTGTCGGGGGGACAGGAGAGACCCAGTACTTC	CSVVGGTGETQYF
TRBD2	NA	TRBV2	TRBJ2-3	TGTGCCAGGTCGAGCGGGAGCGCAGATACGCAGTATTTT	CARSSGSADTQYF
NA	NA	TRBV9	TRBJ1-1	TGTGCCAGCAGCGTAGGGCGGTCGAACACTGAAGCTTTCTTT	CASSVGRSNTEAFF
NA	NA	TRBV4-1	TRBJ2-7	TGCGCCAGCAGCCCTGCGGGCGGGGCAGGGGGATTCTACGAGCAGTACTTC	CASSPAGGAGGFYEQYF
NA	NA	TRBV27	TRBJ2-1	TGTGCCAGCAGCTTTACAGGGACCGGGAACGATGAGCAGTTCTTC	CASSFTGTGNDEQFF